The rows below give T cell receptor beta chains drawn from one sample of a study of blood T cell repertoires in COVID-19. Measured with immunoSEQ multiplex PCR; TCRdb has only the in-frame clones, and not every one. The table has roughly 170,000 clones, around 83% seen once. Sequenced sample: peripheral blood. Receptors were obtained from a woman aged 45-60 years with COVID-19, enrolled during active disease. Each CDR3 is given with its conserved first and last residue. A D gene is named only where the DNA matches it firmly. Size is stated for part of the rows, as once, few or many counts, or as a class when the clone is expanded.

CDR3	DNA	J	D	size	length	V
CASSLSGAGQDTEAFF	TGTGCCAGCAGTTTATCAGGGGCAGGGCAGGACACTGAAGCTTTCTTT	TRBJ1-1	NA	NA	16	TRBV28
CASSDRVAGELFF	TGCGCCAGCAGTGACAGGGTAGCCGGGGAGCTGTTTTTT	TRBJ2-2	NA	NA	13	TRBV10-1
CASSMTGVNTEAFF	TGCGCCAGCAGTATGACAGGGGTGAACACTGAAGCTTTCTTT	TRBJ1-1	TRBD1	NA	14	TRBV10-2
CASSQLDYGYTF	TGTGCCAGCAGTCAACTGGACTATGGCTACACCTTC	TRBJ1-2	NA	NA	12	TRBV12-3/TRBV12-4
CASTLGGLAKNIQYF	TGTGCCAGCACCCTCGGGGGTTTAGCCAAAAACATTCAGTACTTC	TRBJ2-4	NA	NA	15	TRBV28
CASSLAGGALHF	TGTGCCAGCAGCTTGGCCGGAGGAGCTCTCCACTTT	TRBJ1-6	NA	NA	12	TRBV5-4
CASSQTATLLYEQYF	TGCGCCAGCAGCCAGACCGCAACACTACTCTACGAGCAGTACTTC	TRBJ2-7	NA	NA	15	TRBV4-1
CASSLGDSYTEAFF	TGTGCCAGCAGCTTAGGGGACAGTTACACTGAAGCTTTCTTT	TRBJ1-1	TRBD1	NA	14	TRBV7-2
CASSRDSNQPQHF	TGTGCCAGCAGTCGCGATAGCAATCAGCCCCAGCATTTT	TRBJ1-5	NA	NA	13	TRBV6-2/TRBV6-3
CASSGEDRGPIRSSYEQYF	TGTGCCAGCAGTGGCGAGGACAGGGGTCCAATTCGATCGTCCTACGAGCAGTACTTC	TRBJ2-7	TRBD1	few	19	TRBV6-1
CASSLAGGEETQYF	TGTGCCAGCAGCTTAGCAGGCGGGGAAGAGACCCAGTACTTC	TRBJ2-5	NA	NA	14	TRBV11-2
CASSYLRDRGQPQHF	TGTGCCAGCAGTTATTTACGGGACAGGGGACAGCCCCAGCATTTT	TRBJ1-5	TRBD1	few	15	TRBV6-5
CASNKPGQGFGSPLHF	TGTGCCAGCAACAAACCGGGACAGGGTTTCGGTTCACCCCTCCACTTT	TRBJ1-6	TRBD1	NA	16	TRBV28
CAIREPTGDEQYF	TGTGCCATCAGGGAACCGACAGGGGACGAGCAGTACTTC	TRBJ2-7	TRBD1	NA	13	TRBV10-3
CAISESSQGTYNEQFF	TGTGCCATCAGTGAGTCGAGTCAGGGCACCTACAATGAGCAGTTCTTC	TRBJ2-1	NA	once	16	TRBV10-3
CARSLVLGLANEQFF	TGTGCCAGAAGCTTAGTCCTAGGACTAGCTAATGAGCAGTTCTTC	TRBJ2-1	TRBD2	NA	15	TRBV5-3
CASSQSLDTQYF	TGTGCCAGCAGCCAGAGCTTGGATACGCAGTATTTT	TRBJ2-3	NA	NA	12	TRBV3-1/TRBV3-2
CASSQDLGTLTGSGNTIYF	TGCGCCAGCAGCCAAGATCTCGGCACGTTGACAGGGTCTGGAAACACCATATATTTT	TRBJ1-3	TRBD1	NA	19	TRBV4-1
CSVEGQFSYEQYF	TGCAGCGTTGAAGGACAGTTCTCCTACGAGCAGTACTTC	TRBJ2-7	NA	NA	13	TRBV29-1
CASSQSFGYTF	TGCGCCAGCAGCCAATCCTTTGGCTACACCTTC	TRBJ1-2	NA	NA	11	TRBV4-1
CASSQGLAGTDTQYF	TGTGCCAGCAGCCAAGGTTTAGCGGGGACAGATACGCAGTATTTT	TRBJ2-3	TRBD2	once	15	TRBV14
CASSFSGGNTGELFF	TGTGCCAGCAGCTTTAGCGGGGGAAACACCGGGGAGCTGTTTTTT	TRBJ2-2	TRBD2	NA	15	TRBV5-4
CASSRLEETQYF	TGTGCCAGCAGTCGCCTGGAGGAGACCCAGTACTTC	TRBJ2-5	NA	NA	12	TRBV12-3/TRBV12-4
CAISEPRTGGNVAEAFF	TGTGCCATCAGTGAGCCCCGGACAGGGGGAAATGTAGCTGAAGCTTTCTTT	TRBJ1-1	TRBD1	few	17	TRBV10-3
CAIRGQAGNSPLHF	TGTGCCATCAGAGGACAGGCGGGGAATTCACCCCTCCACTTT	TRBJ1-6	TRBD1	NA	14	TRBV10-3
CASSYSAGGPGQETQYF	TGTGCCAGCAGTTACAGCGCGGGGGGGCCGGGGCAAGAGACCCAGTACTTC	TRBJ2-5	TRBD2	NA	17	TRBV6-2/TRBV6-3
CSVSQGVGEQFF	TGCAGCGTTAGTCAGGGGGTGGGGGAGCAGTTCTTC	TRBJ2-1	TRBD1	NA	12	TRBV29-1
CASSSNSGGDFTDTQYF	TGTGCCAGCAGCAGTAATAGCGGGGGGGACTTCACAGATACGCAGTATTTT	TRBJ2-3	TRBD2	NA	17	TRBV11-2
CASSAQGAADTQYF	TGTGCCAGCAGTGCACAGGGGGCGGCAGATACGCAGTATTTT	TRBJ2-3	TRBD1	NA	14	TRBV2
CASSLVTGVTEAFF	TGTGCCAGCAGCTTGGTGACAGGGGTCACTGAAGCTTTCTTT	TRBJ1-1	TRBD1	once	14	TRBV5-5
CASSASRGSYGNTIYF	TGCGCCAGCAGCGCGAGCAGGGGTTCGTACGGAAACACCATATATTTT	TRBJ1-3	NA	NA	16	TRBV5-1
CASTTQGRNTEAFF	TGTGCCAGCACCACCCAGGGCCGTAACACTGAAGCTTTCTTT	TRBJ1-1	NA	few	14	TRBV6-5
CASSSGDRDAQPQHF	TGTGCCAGCAGTTCCGGGGACAGGGACGCTCAGCCCCAGCATTTT	TRBJ1-5	TRBD1	NA	15	TRBV28
CASSQETGGTYEQYF	TGTGCCAGCAGCCAAGAGACAGGGGGAACCTACGAGCAGTACTTC	TRBJ2-7	TRBD1	NA	15	TRBV3-1/TRBV3-2
CASSYSGALNTEAFF	TGTGCCAGCAGTTACTCGGGAGCATTGAACACTGAAGCTTTCTTT	TRBJ1-1	NA	NA	15	TRBV6-5
CASSSSGLVGYTF	TGTGCCAGCAGCTCGTCCGGGTTGGTTGGCTACACCTTC	TRBJ1-2	NA	NA	13	TRBV7-2
CASSPAGGQDEQFF	TGTGCCAGCTCACCAGCGGGGGGGCAGGATGAGCAGTTCTTC	TRBJ2-1	TRBD2	NA	14	TRBV18
CAWETGAGPQHF	TGTGCCTGGGAAACAGGCGCCGGGCCCCAGCATTTT	TRBJ1-5	NA	NA	12	TRBV30